The text below deals with one TCR beta chain. Its antigen is not yet known. Per-base qualities were not stored, and no clone one base away is much larger. RNA was extracted with the RNeasy kit and roughly 0.5 to 1 ug was reverse transcribed using random hexamers. The immunoSEQ multiplex PCR assay, covering 54 Vbeta and 13 Jbeta segments, was used to amplify TCR beta CDR3 regions. Bias from PCR amplification was corrected by using a synthetic template baseline for primer optimization and for computational correction. Per the authors' processing: Reads were annotated to V, D and J genes per IMGT and analyzed with immunoSEQ Analyzer, keeping only productive sequences. To calculate clonality, Shannon entropy was normalized by log2 of the number of productive unique sequences and then subtracted from one. For each patient and control, public and private clones were evaluated among the 100 most prevalent clones. A clone was defined as Susac-specific if it was absent from the healthy and MS cohorts, from roughly 980 published viral clones and from other ImmuneACCESS disease sequences. Clones were called with MiXCR by TCRdb after fastp trimmed the public reads at Q25, and only in-frame beta chains were retained. For every CDR3 protein sequence, its rows merge into one entry that carries the most common genes and DNA. TCRdb's processing, not the authors' own work, is the source of the V and J calls. The sample records about 200,000 distinct CDR3 sequences, over 90% of which are singletons. The ten biggest clones cover 0.082% of the sample.

These data belong to a study of CD8 T cells in Susac syndrome (dated by TCRdb to between 2017 and 2020). Context from the whole study: Repertoire sequencing was used to test whether CD8+ T cell activation and differentiation in Susac syndrome was antigen driven. The full study reports these points: The TCR sequencing and HLA analysis was acknowledged to have included a relatively small number of individuals.

Peripheral blood CD8+ and CD4+ T cells from healthy donors, Susac syndrome patients and multiple sclerosis patients were profiled using high-throughput TCR beta sequencing. The multiple sclerosis controls were treatment-naive patients who had stable or active relapsing-remitting disease and met the revised McDonald criteria. CD8+ TEMRA cells were enriched by FACS, while bulk CD8+ and CD4+ T cells were purified by magnetic negative isolation. Blood was drawn into EDTA tubes, processed within 24 hours, and PBMCs were isolated by density gradient centrifugation. PBMCs intended for TCR sequencing were cryopreserved in liquid nitrogen and were subsequently thawed in a 37 degrees C water bath. The sorted or isolated CD4+, CD8+ and CD8+ TEMRA cells had a purity of 90% or higher. CDR1 and CDR2, per the germline V gene, are SGHTA and FQGNSA. The CDR3 covers 14 residues, taking in both the cysteine and the phenylalanine. This entry keeps only the CDR3 DNA: 42 bases, framed from base 1. V and J are truncated by 5 bases and 3 bases respectively, leaving an intervening sequence of 13 bases.

The specimen sequenced was CD4+ T cells from PBMCs. The rearranged segments are TRBV7-2 and TRBJ2-5; the D gene is unclear. The origin of this receptor is a human donor with multiple sclerosis. CDR3 region: CASSPSAREETQYF. At the DNA level, the sequence is TGTGCCAGCAGCCCATCAGCTAGGGAAGAGACCCAGTACTTC.